This TCR beta chain was profiled in a study of OX40 agonist ivuxolimab in advanced cancers. This clone was recorded a few times. Germline values: CDR1 MNHEY, CDR2 SVGAGI. The ends were cut back, 0 bases at V and 1 base at J, with 6 bases in the middle. The CDR3 consists of 15 residues. The table came from immunoSEQ multiplex PCR; TCRdb's copy has only in-frame clones and leaves some out. The sample contains roughly 100,000 clones, about 87% of which appear only once. Sequencing was performed on CD4+ or CD8+ T cells sorted from blood, taken in a trial of the OX40 agonist ivuxolimab. The TCR originated in an adult with an advanced solid tumor such as melanoma, head and neck, liver or kidney cancer. This chain connects TRBV6-5 to TRBJ2-2, with D tentatively TRBD1 or TRBD2 (5 bases each). The CDR3 region is CASSYSGVNTGELFF. The CDR3 nucleotides read TGTGCCAGCAGTTACTCGGGGGTGAACACCGGGGAGCTGTTTTTT.